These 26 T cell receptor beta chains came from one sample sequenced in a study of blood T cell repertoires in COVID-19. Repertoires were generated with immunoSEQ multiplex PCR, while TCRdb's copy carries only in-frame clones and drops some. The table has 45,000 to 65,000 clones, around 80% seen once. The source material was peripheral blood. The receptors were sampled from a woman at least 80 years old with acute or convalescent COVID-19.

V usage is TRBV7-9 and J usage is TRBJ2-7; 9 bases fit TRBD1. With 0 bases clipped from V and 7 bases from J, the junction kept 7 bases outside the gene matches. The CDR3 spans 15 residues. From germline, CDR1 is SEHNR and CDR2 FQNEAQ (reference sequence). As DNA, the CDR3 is TGTGCCAGCAGCTTAGCTGGGACAGGGTTGGGGGAGCAGTACTTC. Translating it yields CASSLAGTGLGEQYF.

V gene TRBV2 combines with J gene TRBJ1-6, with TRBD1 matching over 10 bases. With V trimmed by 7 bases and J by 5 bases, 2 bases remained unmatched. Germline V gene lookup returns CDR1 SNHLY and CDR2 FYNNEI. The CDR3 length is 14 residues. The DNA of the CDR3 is TGTGCCAGCACTGGACAGGGGGATAATTCACCCCTCCACTTT. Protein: CASTGQGDNSPLHF.

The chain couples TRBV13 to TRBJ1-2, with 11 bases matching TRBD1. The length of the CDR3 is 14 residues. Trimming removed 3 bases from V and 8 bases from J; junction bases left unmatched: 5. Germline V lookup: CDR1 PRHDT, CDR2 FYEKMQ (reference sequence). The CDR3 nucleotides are TGTGCCAGCAGCTTTAGGGACAGGGGGGAAGGCTACACCTTC. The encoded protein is CASSFRDRGEGYTF. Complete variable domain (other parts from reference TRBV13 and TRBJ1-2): AAGVIQSPRHLIKEKRETATLKCYPIPRHDTVYWYQQGPGQDPQFLISFYEKMQSDKGSIPDRFSAQQFSDYHSELNMSSLELGDSALYFCASSFRDRGEGYTFGSGTRLTVV.

The CDR3 sequence is CASSVVSGDEQFF. CDR3 in DNA: TGTGCCAGCAGCGTAGTGAGTGGTGATGAGCAGTTCTTC. The chain has TRBV9 and TRBJ2-1, with D hard to call. This CDR3 comprises 13 residues. The V and J ends lost 0 bases and 8 bases respectively, with 9 bases between them. Germline V lookup: CDR1 SGDLS, CDR2 YYNGEE.

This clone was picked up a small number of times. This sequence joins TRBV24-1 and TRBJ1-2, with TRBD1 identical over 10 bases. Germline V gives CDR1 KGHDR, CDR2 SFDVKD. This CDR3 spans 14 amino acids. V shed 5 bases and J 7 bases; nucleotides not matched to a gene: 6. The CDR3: CATSGGQGNSGYTF. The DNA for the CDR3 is TGTGCCACCAGTGGGGGACAGGGGAACAGTGGCTACACCTTC.

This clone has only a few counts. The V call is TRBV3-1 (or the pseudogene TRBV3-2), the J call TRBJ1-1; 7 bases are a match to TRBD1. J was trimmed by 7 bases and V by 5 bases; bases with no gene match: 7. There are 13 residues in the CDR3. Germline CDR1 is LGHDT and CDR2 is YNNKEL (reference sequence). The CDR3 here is CASSSGQILEAFF. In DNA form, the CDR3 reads TGTGCCAGCAGCTCGGGACAGATCCTTGAAGCTTTCTTT.

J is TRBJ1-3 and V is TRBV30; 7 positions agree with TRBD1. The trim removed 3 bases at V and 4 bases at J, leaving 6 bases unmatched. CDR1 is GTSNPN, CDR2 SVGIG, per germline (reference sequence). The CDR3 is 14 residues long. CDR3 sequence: CAWSPGQTGNTIYF. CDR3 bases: TGTGCCTGGAGCCCGGGACAGACGGGAAACACCATATATTTT.

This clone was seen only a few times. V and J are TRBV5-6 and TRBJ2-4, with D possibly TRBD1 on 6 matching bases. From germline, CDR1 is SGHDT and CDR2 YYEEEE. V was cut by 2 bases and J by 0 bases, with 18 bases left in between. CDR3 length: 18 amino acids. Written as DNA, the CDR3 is TGTGCCAGCAGCTTTCCACCGGGACACAGGCTAGCCAAAAACATTCAGTACTTC. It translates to CASSFPPGHRLAKNIQYF.

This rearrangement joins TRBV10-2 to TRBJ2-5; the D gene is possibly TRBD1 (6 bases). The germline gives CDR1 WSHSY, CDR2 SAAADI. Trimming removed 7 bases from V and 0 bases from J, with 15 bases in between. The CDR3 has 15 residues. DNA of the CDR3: TGCGCCAGCAAGTTGACAGGCGATTACCAAGAGACCCAGTACTTC. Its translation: CASKLTGDYQETQYF.

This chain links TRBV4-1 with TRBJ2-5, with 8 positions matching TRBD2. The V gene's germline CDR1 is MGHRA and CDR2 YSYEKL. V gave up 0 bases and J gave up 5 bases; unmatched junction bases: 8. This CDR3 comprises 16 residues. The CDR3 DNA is TGCGCCAGCAGCCAAGATCGAACGGGGGGGACGGAGACCCAGTACTTC. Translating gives CASSQDRTGGTETQYF.

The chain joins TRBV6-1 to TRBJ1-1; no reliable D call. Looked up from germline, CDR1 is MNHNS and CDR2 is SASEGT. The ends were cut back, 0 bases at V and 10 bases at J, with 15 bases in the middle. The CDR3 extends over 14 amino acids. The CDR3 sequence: CASSEASTPSSAFF. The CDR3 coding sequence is TGTGCCAGCAGTGAAGCGTCAACTCCCTCCTCAGCTTTCTTT.

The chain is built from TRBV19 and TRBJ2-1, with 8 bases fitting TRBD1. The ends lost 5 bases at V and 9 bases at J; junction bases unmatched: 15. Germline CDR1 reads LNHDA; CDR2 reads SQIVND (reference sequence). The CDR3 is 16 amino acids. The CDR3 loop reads CASSAGQAGGVSEQFF. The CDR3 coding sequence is TGTGCCAGTAGTGCGGGACAGGCAGGAGGGGTGAGTGAGCAGTTCTTC. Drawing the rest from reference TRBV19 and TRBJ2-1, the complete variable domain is DGGITQSPKYLFRKEGQNVTLSCEQNLNHDAMYWYRQDPGQGLRLIYYSQIVNDFQKGDIAEGYSVSREKKESFPLTVTSAQKNPTAFYLCASSAGQAGGVSEQFFGPGTRLTVL.

CDR3 in DNA: TGTGCCAGCAGCCCCCCCGGGACTATGCAAGAGACCCAGTACTTC. It codes for CASSPPGTMQETQYF. This chain uses TRBV5-4 with TRBJ2-5; 7 bases match TRBD2. This CDR3 spans 15 amino acids. V trimming: 4 bases; J trimming: 2 bases; junction bases outside the gene matches: 8. Germline CDR1 SGHNT, CDR2 YYREEE (reference sequence).

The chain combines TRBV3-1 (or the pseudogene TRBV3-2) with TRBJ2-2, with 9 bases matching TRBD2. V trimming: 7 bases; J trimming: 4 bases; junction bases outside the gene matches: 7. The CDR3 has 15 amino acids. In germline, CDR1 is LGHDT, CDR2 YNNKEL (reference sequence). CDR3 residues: CASTSSGGFTGELFF. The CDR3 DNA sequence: TGTGCCAGCACCTCCAGCGGGGGGTTCACCGGGGAGCTGTTTTTT.

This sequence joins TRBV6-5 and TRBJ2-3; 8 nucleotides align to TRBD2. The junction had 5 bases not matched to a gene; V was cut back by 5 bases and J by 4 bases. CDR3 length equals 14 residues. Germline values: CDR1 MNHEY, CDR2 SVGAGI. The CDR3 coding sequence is TGTGCCAGCAGTCGACCCGGGGGGGCAGATACGCAGTATTTT. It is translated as CASSRPGGADTQYF.

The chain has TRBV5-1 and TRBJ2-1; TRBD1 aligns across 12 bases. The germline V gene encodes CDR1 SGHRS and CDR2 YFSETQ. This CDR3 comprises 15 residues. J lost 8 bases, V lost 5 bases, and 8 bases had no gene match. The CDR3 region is CASSSGQGAVDEQFF. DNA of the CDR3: TGCGCCAGCAGTTCGGGACAGGGGGCGGTTGATGAGCAGTTCTTC.

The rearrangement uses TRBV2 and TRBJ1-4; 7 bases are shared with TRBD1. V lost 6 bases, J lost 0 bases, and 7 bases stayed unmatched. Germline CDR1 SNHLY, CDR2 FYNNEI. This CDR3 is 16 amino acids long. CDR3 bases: TGTGCCAGCAGCGACGGACAGGCCGCAACTAATGAAAAACTGTTTTTT. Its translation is CASSDGQAATNEKLFF.

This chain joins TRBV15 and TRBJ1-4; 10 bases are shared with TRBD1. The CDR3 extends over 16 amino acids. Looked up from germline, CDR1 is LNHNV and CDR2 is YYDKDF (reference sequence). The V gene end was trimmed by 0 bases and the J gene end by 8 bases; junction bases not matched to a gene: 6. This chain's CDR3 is CATSRDLGQGKEKLFF. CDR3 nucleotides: TGTGCCACCAGCAGAGATCTGGGACAGGGGAAAGAAAAACTGTTTTTT.

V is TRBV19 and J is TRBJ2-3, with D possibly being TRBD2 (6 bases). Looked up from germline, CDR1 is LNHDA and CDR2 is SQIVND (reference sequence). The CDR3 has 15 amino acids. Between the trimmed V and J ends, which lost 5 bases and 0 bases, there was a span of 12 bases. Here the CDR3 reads CASSPGTPSTDTQYF. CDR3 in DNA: TGTGCCAGTAGTCCGGGGACTCCAAGCACAGATACGCAGTATTTT.

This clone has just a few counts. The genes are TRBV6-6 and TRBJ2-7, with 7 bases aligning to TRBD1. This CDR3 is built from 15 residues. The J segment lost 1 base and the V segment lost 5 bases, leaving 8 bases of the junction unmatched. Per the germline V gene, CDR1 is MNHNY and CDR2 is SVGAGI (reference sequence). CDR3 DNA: TGTGCCAGCAGTAGAACAGGGGAAAGGTCCTACGAGCAGTACTTC. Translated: CASSRTGERSYEQYF.

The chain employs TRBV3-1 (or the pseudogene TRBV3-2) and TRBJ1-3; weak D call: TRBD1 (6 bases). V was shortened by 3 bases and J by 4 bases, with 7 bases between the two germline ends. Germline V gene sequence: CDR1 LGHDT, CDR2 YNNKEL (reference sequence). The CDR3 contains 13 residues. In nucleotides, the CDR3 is TGTGCCAGCAGCCACAGGGGAGGAAACACCATATATTTT. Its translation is CASSHRGGNTIYF.

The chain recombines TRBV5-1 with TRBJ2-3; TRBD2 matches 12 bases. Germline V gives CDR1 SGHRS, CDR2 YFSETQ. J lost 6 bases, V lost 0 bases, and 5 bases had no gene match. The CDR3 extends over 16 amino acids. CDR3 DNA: TGCGCCAGCAGCTTGGGACTAGCGGGGGAAGGGGATACGCAGTATTTT. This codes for CASSLGLAGEGDTQYF.

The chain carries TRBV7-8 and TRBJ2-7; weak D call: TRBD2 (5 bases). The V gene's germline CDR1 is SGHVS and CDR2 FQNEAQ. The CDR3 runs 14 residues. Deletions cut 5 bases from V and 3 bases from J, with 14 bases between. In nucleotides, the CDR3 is TGTGCCAGCAGCCTACGGACTCCAATCTACGAGCAGTACTTC. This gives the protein CASSLRTPIYEQYF.

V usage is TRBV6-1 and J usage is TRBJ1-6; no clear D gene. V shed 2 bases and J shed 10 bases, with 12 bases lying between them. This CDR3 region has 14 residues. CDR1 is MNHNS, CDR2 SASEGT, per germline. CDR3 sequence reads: CASSELIAPSPLHF. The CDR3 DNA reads TGTGCCAGCAGTGAACTTATAGCCCCCTCACCCCTCCACTTT.

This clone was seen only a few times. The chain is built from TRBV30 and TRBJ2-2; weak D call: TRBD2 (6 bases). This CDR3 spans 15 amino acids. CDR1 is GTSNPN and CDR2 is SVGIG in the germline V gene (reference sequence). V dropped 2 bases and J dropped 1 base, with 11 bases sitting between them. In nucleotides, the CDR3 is TGTGCCTGGAGTCTGCTAGCGTGGAACACCGGGGAGCTGTTTTTT. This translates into CAWSLLAWNTGELFF.

CDR3 in amino acids: CASSLAAGDTDTQYF. The DNA of the CDR3 is TGTGCCAGTAGTCTTGCAGCGGGCGACACAGATACGCAGTATTTT. The chain is built from TRBV19 and TRBJ2-3; maybe TRBD2 (6 bases). CDR3 length: 15 residues. Trimming removed 5 bases from V and 2 bases from J, with 14 bases in between. The V gene's germline CDR1 is LNHDA and CDR2 SQIVND (reference sequence). The full variable domain, with the rest looked up from reference TRBV19 and TRBJ2-3, is DGGITQSPKYLFRKEGQNVTLSCEQNLNHDAMYWYRQDPGQGLRLIYYSQIVNDFQKGDIAEGYSVSREKKESFPLTVTSAQKNPTAFYLCASSLAAGDTDTQYFGPGTRLTVL.